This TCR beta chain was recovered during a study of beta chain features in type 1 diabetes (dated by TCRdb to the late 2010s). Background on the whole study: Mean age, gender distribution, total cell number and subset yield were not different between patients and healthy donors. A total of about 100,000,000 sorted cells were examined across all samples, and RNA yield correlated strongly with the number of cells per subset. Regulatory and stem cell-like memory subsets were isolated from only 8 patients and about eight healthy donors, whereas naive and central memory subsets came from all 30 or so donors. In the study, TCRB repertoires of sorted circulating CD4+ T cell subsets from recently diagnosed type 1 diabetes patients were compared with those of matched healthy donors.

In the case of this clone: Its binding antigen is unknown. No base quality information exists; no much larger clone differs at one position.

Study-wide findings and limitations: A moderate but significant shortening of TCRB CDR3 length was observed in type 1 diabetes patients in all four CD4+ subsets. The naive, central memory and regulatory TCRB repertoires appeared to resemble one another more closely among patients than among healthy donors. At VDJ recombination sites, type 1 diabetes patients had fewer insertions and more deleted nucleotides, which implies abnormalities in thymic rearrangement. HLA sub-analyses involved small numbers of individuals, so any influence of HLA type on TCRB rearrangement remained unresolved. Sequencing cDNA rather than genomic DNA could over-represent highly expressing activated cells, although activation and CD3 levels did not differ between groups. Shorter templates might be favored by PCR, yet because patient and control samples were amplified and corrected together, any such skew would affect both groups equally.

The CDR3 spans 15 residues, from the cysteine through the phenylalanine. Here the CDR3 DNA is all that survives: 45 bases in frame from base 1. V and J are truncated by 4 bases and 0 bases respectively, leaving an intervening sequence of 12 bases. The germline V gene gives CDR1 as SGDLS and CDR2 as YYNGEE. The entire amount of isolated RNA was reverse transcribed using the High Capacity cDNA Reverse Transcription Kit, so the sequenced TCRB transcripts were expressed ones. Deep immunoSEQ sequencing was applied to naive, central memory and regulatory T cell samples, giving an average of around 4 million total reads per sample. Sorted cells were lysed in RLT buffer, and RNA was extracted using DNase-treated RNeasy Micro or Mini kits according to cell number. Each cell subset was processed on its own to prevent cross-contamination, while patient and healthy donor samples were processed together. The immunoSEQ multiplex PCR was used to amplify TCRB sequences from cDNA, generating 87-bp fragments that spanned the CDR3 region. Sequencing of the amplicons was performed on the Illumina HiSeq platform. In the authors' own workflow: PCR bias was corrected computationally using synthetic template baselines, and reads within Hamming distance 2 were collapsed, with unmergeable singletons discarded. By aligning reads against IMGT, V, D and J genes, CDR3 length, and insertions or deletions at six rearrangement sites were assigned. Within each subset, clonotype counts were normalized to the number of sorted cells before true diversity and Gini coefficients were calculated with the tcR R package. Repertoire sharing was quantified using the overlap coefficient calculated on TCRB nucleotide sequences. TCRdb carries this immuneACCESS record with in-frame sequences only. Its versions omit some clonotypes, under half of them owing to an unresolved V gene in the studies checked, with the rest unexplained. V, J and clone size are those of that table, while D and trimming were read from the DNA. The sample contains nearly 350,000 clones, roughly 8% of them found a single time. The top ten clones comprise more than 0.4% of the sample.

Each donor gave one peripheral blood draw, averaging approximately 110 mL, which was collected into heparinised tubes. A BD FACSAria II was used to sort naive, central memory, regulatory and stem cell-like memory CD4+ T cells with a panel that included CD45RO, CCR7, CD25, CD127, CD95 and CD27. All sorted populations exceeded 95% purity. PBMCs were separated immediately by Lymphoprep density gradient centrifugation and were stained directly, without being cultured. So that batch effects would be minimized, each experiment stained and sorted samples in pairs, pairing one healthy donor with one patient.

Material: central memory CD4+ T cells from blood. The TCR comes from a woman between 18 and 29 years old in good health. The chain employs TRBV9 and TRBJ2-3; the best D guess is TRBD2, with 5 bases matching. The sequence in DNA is TGTGCCAGCAGCTTGGGCGGGTACAGCACAGATACGCAGTATTTT. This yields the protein CASSLGGYSTDTQYF.